The 11 T cell receptor beta chains below come from one sample, sequenced in a study of blood T cell repertoires in COVID-19. Produced via immunoSEQ multiplex PCR; TCRdb's table is partial and in-frame only. This sample has approximately 33,000 clones, with roughly 75% found just once. The specimen was peripheral blood. The receptors shown here come from a man aged 65 to 79 with acute or convalescent COVID-19.

This chain joins TRBV27 and TRBJ2-7; D is perhaps TRBD2 (5 bases). This CDR3 is 13 amino acids long. Germline CDR1 is MNHEY and CDR2 is SMNVEV (reference sequence). Between the trimmed V and J ends, which lost 0 bases and 6 bases, there was a span of 9 bases. CDR3 sequence: CASSLSRRGEQYF. The CDR3 bases are TGTGCCAGCAGTTTATCTCGACGGGGCGAGCAGTACTTC.

The genes are TRBV5-1 and TRBJ2-7; D remains unclear. V was shortened by 1 base and J by 2 bases, with 7 bases between the two germline ends. This CDR3 has 13 residues. CDR1 and CDR2 from the germline V gene are SGHRS and YFSETQ. The CDR3 DNA follows: TGCGCCAGCAGCTTGCCATCTACCTACGAGCAGTACTTC. It specifies CASSLPSTYEQYF.

CDR3 amino acids: CASSESGRELNEQFF. The CDR3 region has the DNA TGCGCCAGCAGTGAGTCGGGGCGGGAGCTTAATGAGCAGTTCTTC. This chain uses TRBV10-1 with TRBJ2-1; TRBD2 matches 7 bases. The CDR3 sequence is 15 residues long. J gave up 7 bases and V 0 bases, and 6 bases lay outside the gene matches. The germline V gene encodes CDR1 WNHNN and CDR2 SYGVQD (reference sequence).

The chain couples TRBV9 to TRBJ2-3; tentative D call: TRBD2 (6 bases). The V and J ends lost 2 bases and 2 bases respectively, with 15 bases between them. Per the germline V gene, CDR1 is SGDLS and CDR2 is YYNGEE. The CDR3 has 16 amino acids. The chain's CDR3 is CASSVTERASTDTQYF. The CDR3 nucleotides read TGTGCCAGCAGCGTCACCGAGCGGGCCTCCACAGATACGCAGTATTTT.

The CDR3 sequence is CASSQEGRLRDTGYTF. CDR3 nucleotide sequence: TGCGCCAGCAGCCAAGAAGGGCGATTGAGGGATACTGGCTACACCTTC. V and J are TRBV4-3 and TRBJ1-2; D call uncertain. The germline V gene has CDR1 LGHNA and CDR2 YSLEER. The CDR3 consists of 16 residues. The germline V and J ends were trimmed by 0 bases and 7 bases, with 18 bases remaining between them.

This chain connects TRBV10-1 to TRBJ1-2; D is ambiguous. The V and J ends lost 4 bases and 3 bases respectively, with 9 bases between them. The CDR3 runs to 13 residues. The germline V gene has CDR1 WNHNN and CDR2 SYGVQD (reference sequence). The CDR3 loop is CASSGVEDYGYTF. The CDR3, as DNA: TGCGCCAGCAGTGGGGTAGAGGACTATGGCTACACCTTC.

The chain links TRBV11-2 to TRBJ1-1; 9 bases fit TRBD1. CDR1 and CDR2 (germline): SGHAT, FQNNGV. The CDR3 extends over 16 amino acids. The ends lost 6 bases at V and 0 bases at J; junction bases unmatched: 8. The CDR3 sequence: CASSPGTGPLNTEAFF. CDR3 DNA sequence: TGTGCCAGCAGTCCCGGGACAGGGCCATTGAACACTGAAGCTTTCTTT.

The chain recombines TRBV6-5 with TRBJ2-3; D uncertain. The V and J ends lost 6 bases and 2 bases respectively, with 6 bases between them. Germline-derived CDR1 and CDR2 are MNHEY and SVGAGI. CDR3 length: 12 amino acids. The CDR3 nucleotides read TGTGCCAGCAGAGGAGACACAGATACGCAGTATTTT. It yields the protein CASRGDTDTQYF.

V gene TRBV9 combines with J gene TRBJ1-6, with D uncertain. In germline, CDR1 is SGDLS, CDR2 YYNGEE. CDR3 length: 13 amino acids. The germline V and J ends were trimmed by 2 bases and 7 bases, with 7 bases remaining between them. As DNA, the CDR3 is TGTGCCAGCAGCGTCGAGGGAAATTCACCCCTCCACTTT. Translation: CASSVEGNSPLHF.

This clone was seen just once. The V and J genes are TRBV19 and TRBJ2-7; D might be TRBD1 (6 bases). The germline CDR1 and CDR2 sequences are LNHDA and SQIVND (reference sequence). V lost 3 bases and J 5 bases, leaving 14 bases between the germline ends. The CDR3 totals 14 residues. The CDR3 nucleotides are TGTGCCAGTAGTATCACAGGGAAAGGTAACGAGCAGTACTTC. Protein sequence: CASSITGKGNEQYF.

The chain uses TRBV5-1 and TRBJ2-2; the match to TRBD1 covers 9 bases. Germline-derived CDR1 and CDR2 are SGHRS and YFSETQ. This CDR3 is built from 17 residues. After removal of 4 bases from V and 5 bases from J, the junction contained 12 bases not matched to a gene. The CDR3 DNA is TGCGCCAGCAGCCAAATACCGCCGGACAGGGGTACCGGGGAGCTGTTTTTT. Its protein is CASSQIPPDRGTGELFF.